The 31 T cell receptor beta chains in this list originate from one sample, sequenced in a study of cytomegalovirus exposure and HLA in healthy donors. In the PCR, 60 Vbeta and 13 Jbeta primers were used. Using immunoSEQ multiplex PCR, the repertoire was profiled, and TCRdb retains in-frame clones only, with some absent. This table holds roughly 86,000 clones, roughly three fifths found once. The sequencing sample was made of PBMCs. These receptors all stem from a man in his thirties or forties in good health and CMV-seronegative.

This clone was detected a few times. The chain is built from TRBV28 and TRBJ1-1; the D gene is possibly TRBD1 (5 bases). Germline V gives CDR1 MDHEN, CDR2 SYDVKM. The V end was cut by 3 bases, the J end by 0 bases, with 20 bases between. This CDR3 is 18 amino acids long. The CDR3 reads CASSFGGAALFMNTEAFF. DNA of the CDR3: TGTGCCAGCAGTTTTGGTGGGGCAGCCCTCTTCATGAACACTGAAGCTTTCTTT.

In regard to this clone: This sample also contains other DNA sequences that code for the same CDR3. J is TRBJ2-7 and V is TRBV7-3; possibly TRBD2 for D (6 bases). V was shortened by 5 bases and J by 6 bases, with 14 bases between the two germline ends. From germline, CDR1 is SGHTA and CDR2 FQGTGA. CDR3 length equals 13 residues. CDR3 residues: CASSPTGVSEQYF. The CDR3 bases are TGTGCCAGCAGCCCTACGGGGGTCAGCGAGCAGTACTTC.

This chain joins TRBV7-9 and TRBJ2-7; D not resolved. There are 11 residues in the CDR3. Germline-derived CDR1 and CDR2 are SEHNR and FQNEAQ (reference sequence). Trimming removed 5 bases at V and 3 bases at J, with 5 bases between. The CDR3 DNA reads as TGTGCCAGCAGCCCCCACTACGAGCAGTACTTC. It specifies CASSPHYEQYF.

This clone was counted only a few times. This sequence joins TRBV7-6 and TRBJ2-5, with TRBD2 as a possible D gene (7 bases). Germline assignment: CDR1 SGHVS and CDR2 FNYEAQ. The CDR3 spans 16 residues. Trimming stripped 5 bases from V and 4 bases from J, with 20 bases between. CDR3 DNA: TGTGCCAGCAGCCTCTCCTGGAGGGGGGGGCCAGAGACCCAGTACTTC. It is translated as CASSLSWRGGPETQYF.

This clone appeared a few times. The rearrangement joins TRBV4-3 to TRBJ2-3; TRBD1 is a possible D gene (6 bases). The CDR3 totals 16 residues. Deletions cut 2 bases from V and 0 bases from J, with 12 bases between. Germline lookup yields CDR1 LGHNA and CDR2 YSLEER. In nucleotides, the CDR3 is TGCGCCAGCAGCCAACAACAGGGAGTAAGCACAGATACGCAGTATTTT. Translation gives CASSQQQGVSTDTQYF.

The chain is built from TRBV19 and TRBJ1-5; a weak D match, TRBD1 (5 bases). The CDR3 is made up of 15 amino acids. In germline, CDR1 is LNHDA, CDR2 SQIVND (reference sequence). Trimming shortened V by 6 bases and J by 4 bases, and 16 bases separated the two germline ends. The CDR3 reads CASRLWRGGNQPQHF. For the CDR3, the DNA is TGTGCCAGTAGATTGTGGAGGGGCGGAAATCAGCCCCAGCATTTT.

The chain is built from TRBV11-2 and TRBJ2-3, with D hard to call. Trimming took off 3 bases at V and 8 bases at J, with 9 bases between the two ends. Germline CDR1 reads SGHAT; CDR2 reads FQNNGV. The CDR3 length is 12 residues. Here the CDR3 reads CASSLERGTQYF. The CDR3 nucleotides read TGTGCCAGCAGCTTGGAGCGAGGTACGCAGTATTTT.

V gene TRBV29-1 combines with J gene TRBJ2-2, with a tentative D call TRBD2 (7 bases). Trimming took off 5 bases at V and 6 bases at J, with 13 bases between the two ends. Germline V gives CDR1 SQVTM, CDR2 ANQGSEA. The length of the CDR3 is 13 residues. The CDR3 DNA sequence: TGCAGCGTTCGAGGAGGGGGGGCCGGGGAGCTGTTTTTT. Translating gives CSVRGGGAGELFF.

The chain carries TRBV6-5 and TRBJ1-4, with 7 bases identical to TRBD1. Trimming cost V 3 bases and J 9 bases; bases outside gene matches: 10. Per germline, CDR1 MNHEY and CDR2 SVGAGI. The CDR3 covers 15 residues. Here the CDR3 DNA reads TGTGCCAGCAGTTATGAGCAGGGGGTTTCTCAAAAACTGTTTTTT. It yields the protein CASSYEQGVSQKLFF.

The rearrangement links TRBV19 to TRBJ1-1; 11 bases are shared with TRBD1. The trim removed 5 bases at V and 4 bases at J, leaving 9 bases unmatched. Germline CDR1 and CDR2: LNHDA and SQIVND (reference sequence). CDR3 length equals 16 residues. The CDR3 sequence is CASSLDRGPGGTEAFF. CDR3 DNA: TGTGCCAGTAGTCTGGACAGGGGGCCGGGGGGCACTGAAGCTTTCTTT. Full variable domain (rest looked up from reference TRBV19 and TRBJ1-1): DGGITQSPKYLFRKEGQNVTLSCEQNLNHDAMYWYRQDPGQGLRLIYYSQIVNDFQKGDIAEGYSVSREKKESFPLTVTSAQKNPTAFYLCASSLDRGPGGTEAFFGQGTRLTVV.

The chain carries TRBV5-1 and TRBJ1-4; TRBD1 aligns across 12 bases. Germline CDR1 and CDR2: SGHRS and YFSETQ. The CDR3 loop spans 15 amino acids. The junction had 3 bases not matched to a gene; V was cut back by 3 bases and J by 6 bases. The CDR3 reads CASSWDRGRDEKLFF. CDR3 nucleotides: TGCGCCAGCAGCTGGGACAGGGGGCGGGATGAAAAACTGTTTTTT.

The chain combines TRBV20-1 with TRBJ1-1, with TRBD1 as a possible D gene (5 bases). There are 11 residues in the CDR3. V was trimmed by 3 bases and J by 6 bases, leaving 8 bases between them. The germline V gene encodes CDR1 DFQATT and CDR2 SNEGSKA (reference sequence). The CDR3 loop is CSASPGAEAFF. DNA of the CDR3: TGCAGTGCTAGCCCGGGGGCTGAAGCTTTCTTT.

This clone was found a few times. This chain joins TRBV5-6 and TRBJ2-7; D may be TRBD2 (6 bases). Germline V CDR1 and CDR2: SGHDT, YYEEEE. This CDR3 has 13 amino acids. Trimming removed 2 bases at V and 3 bases at J, with 9 bases between. As DNA, the CDR3 is TGTGCCAGCAGCTTTGTGGGGGGCTACGAGCAGTACTTC. This translates into CASSFVGGYEQYF.

The table lists this clone with a count of one. The V gene is TRBV25-1, the J gene TRBJ1-5, with unresolved D. The CDR3 length is 12 residues. CDR1 and CDR2 (germline): MGHDK, SYGVNS. The V and J ends lost 0 bases and 11 bases respectively, with 8 bases between them. CDR3 in amino acids: CASSEYLGAQHF. CDR3 in DNA: TGTGCCAGCAGTGAATACCTAGGAGCCCAGCATTTT.

V usage is TRBV5-1 and J usage is TRBJ2-7; 9 nucleotides match TRBD2. CDR3 length: 16 amino acids. Losses at the gene ends were 0 bases for V and 6 bases for J; bases not matched to a gene: 10. Germline V lookup: CDR1 SGHRS, CDR2 YFSETQ. The CDR3 DNA is TGCGCCAGCAGCTTGGAAATAGGCGGGGGGGCTGCCGAGCAGTACTTC. Translating it yields CASSLEIGGGAAEQYF.

The chain recombines TRBV10-3 with TRBJ1-4, with unresolved D. This CDR3 has 14 residues. V gave up 4 bases and J gave up 4 bases, with 10 bases separating them. The V gene's germline CDR1 is ENHRY and CDR2 SYGVKD. CDR3 in amino acids: CAISAGRDNEKLFF. For the CDR3, the DNA is TGTGCCATCAGTGCTGGACGGGATAATGAAAAACTGTTTTTT.

The rearrangement joins TRBV9 to TRBJ2-7, with 9 bases identical to TRBD1. The trim removed 3 bases at V and 0 bases at J, leaving 7 bases unmatched. Germline V gives CDR1 SGDLS, CDR2 YYNGEE. This CDR3 is built from 16 residues. The CDR3 DNA sequence: TGTGCCAGCAGCGAAGGGACAGGGCACCTCTCCTACGAGCAGTACTTC. It is translated as CASSEGTGHLSYEQYF. The whole variable domain, filled in from reference TRBV9 and TRBJ2-7, reads DSGVTQTPKHLITATGQRVTLRCSPRSGDLSVYWYQQSLDQGLQFLIQYYNGEERAKGNILERFSAQQFPDLHSELNLSSLELGDSALYFCASSEGTGHLSYEQYFGPGTRLTVT.

The chain employs TRBV5-1 and TRBJ2-1; TRBD1 is a possible D gene (5 bases). Trimming took 6 bases from V and 7 from J, leaving 20 bases between them. This CDR3 spans 15 amino acids. Germline V gene data show CDR1 as SGHRS and CDR2 as YFSETQ. Written as DNA, the CDR3 is TGCGCCAGCACCCTCCTGAGCCTTACAGGAAATGAGCAGTTCTTC. Amino acid sequence: CASTLLSLTGNEQFF.

This clone was detected only a few times. This chain links TRBV5-6 with TRBJ1-5; maybe TRBD1 (6 bases). The CDR3 is 15 amino acids. Trimming left V 1 base short and J 0 bases short, with 8 bases between. Germline CDR1 SGHDT, CDR2 YYEEEE. The CDR3 spells CASSLWDISNQPQHF. For the CDR3, the DNA is TGTGCCAGCAGCTTGTGGGACATTAGCAATCAGCCCCAGCATTTT. The full variable domain, with the rest looked up from reference TRBV5-6 and TRBJ1-5, is DAGVTQSPTHLIKTRGQQVTLRCSPKSGHDTVSWYQQALGQGPQFIFQYYEEEERQRGNFPDRFSGHQFPNYSSELNVNALLLGDSALYLCASSLWDISNQPQHFGDGTRLSIL.

This rearrangement joins TRBV27 to TRBJ2-7; D might be TRBD1 (6 bases). The CDR3 is 14 amino acids. Germline CDR1 MNHEY, CDR2 SMNVEV (reference sequence). The germline V and J ends were trimmed by 6 bases and 5 bases, with 17 bases remaining between them. Written as DNA, the CDR3 is TGTGCCAGCAGCCCGTCAGGGGAAAGAAACGAGCAGTACTTC. Amino acid sequence: CASSPSGERNEQYF.

The rearrangement joins TRBV21-1 to TRBJ2-7; the tabulated D call, TRBD2, remains unverified against the DNA. TRBV21-1 is designated a pseudogene. There are 16 residues in the CDR3. As DNA, the CDR3 is TGTGCCAGCAGCAGATCGAAAGCGGGAGGGTTCTACGAGCAGTACTTC. It yields the protein CASSRSKAGGFYEQYF.

With respect to this clone: Compared with germline, one end of the junction differs, possibly owing to a read error. The J gene is TRBJ1-3, the V gene TRBV7-9; D ambiguous. Germline V CDR1 and CDR2: SEHNR, FQNEAQ (reference sequence). The CDR3 loop spans 15 amino acids. DNA of the CDR3: TGTTCCAGCAGCAACCCGGTCCGCTCTGGAAACACCATATATTTT. It specifies CSSSNPVRSGNTIYF.

The chain employs TRBV4-1 and TRBJ2-7, with 9 bases that match TRBD1. Per germline, CDR1 MGHRA and CDR2 YSYEKL. The CDR3 runs 16 residues. The junction had 12 bases not matched to a gene; V was cut back by 5 bases and J by 4 bases. The CDR3 DNA sequence: TGCGCCAGCAGCTCCCCGGGACAGGGCTTTTCTTACGAGCAGTACTTC. The encoded protein is CASSSPGQGFSYEQYF.

This chain connects TRBV6-5 to TRBJ2-1; no reliable D call. Germline V gene data show CDR1 as MNHEY and CDR2 as SVGAGI. V lost 0 bases to trimming and J lost 4 bases, with 7 bases between them. This CDR3 has 14 residues. CDR3 DNA sequence: TGTGCCAGCAGTTACTCGAGGCCATACAATGAGCAGTTCTTC. Protein product: CASSYSRPYNEQFF.

This rearrangement joins TRBV6-4 to TRBJ2-5, with TRBD2 matching 9 bases. The trim removed 6 bases at V and 3 bases at J, leaving 2 bases unmatched. This CDR3 spans 13 amino acids. Germline-derived CDR1 and CDR2 are MRHNA and SNTAGT. The CDR3 coding sequence is TGTGCCAGCAGCCGGACTAGCGAAGAGACCCAGTACTTC. This gives the protein CASSRTSEETQYF.

The V and J genes are TRBV7-2 and TRBJ2-5, with D perhaps matching TRBD1 (5 bases). Germline V gives CDR1 SGHTA, CDR2 FQGNSA. Trimming cost V 5 bases and J 1 base, with 14 bases left between them. This CDR3 spans 15 amino acids. The CDR3 reads CASSKGLLSQETQYF. Here the CDR3 DNA reads TGTGCCAGCAGCAAGGGGCTACTCAGCCAAGAGACCCAGTACTTC.

A single count supports this clone. The chain has TRBV19 and TRBJ2-7; D uncertain. There are 14 residues in the CDR3. V lost 2 bases and J 2 bases, leaving 10 bases between the germline ends. Germline CDR1 LNHDA, CDR2 SQIVND (reference sequence). CDR3 nucleotide sequence: TGTGCCAGTAGTATAATAGCAGCTACCTACGAGCAGTACTTC. Translating gives CASSIIAATYEQYF.

The V call is TRBV4-2, the J call TRBJ2-5; D remains unclear. CDR3 length equals 12 residues. The V end lost 1 base, the J end lost 10 bases, and 10 bases lay between the germline ends. CDR1 is LGHNA, CDR2 YNFKEQ, per germline. In nucleotides, the CDR3 is TGTGCCAGCAGCCAAGGGCTAGGAGACCAGTACTTC. This codes for CASSQGLGDQYF.

The J gene is TRBJ1-2, the V gene TRBV9; no definite D call. This CDR3 is 14 amino acids long. Deletions cut 0 bases from V and 9 bases from J, with 15 bases between. The germline V gene encodes CDR1 SGDLS and CDR2 YYNGEE. DNA of the CDR3: TGTGCCAGCAGCGTAGGGAGGGAGGGTCTTCGCTACACCTTC. This gives the protein CASSVGREGLRYTF.

Regarding this clone: The junction does not match germline at one end; this may be a read error. The chain combines TRBV27 with TRBJ2-3; 7 nucleotides line up with TRBD1. Germline CDR1 reads MNHEY; CDR2 reads SMNVEV (reference sequence). The CDR3 loop spans 17 amino acids. The DNA for the CDR3 is TGTGCCGGCAGTTCCCTCGGGACAGCTTCGGGCACAGATACGCAGTATTTT. It encodes CAGSSLGTASGTDTQYF.

In its sample, this clone was seen a few times. V usage is TRBV7-2 and J usage is TRBJ2-6, with D possibly matching TRBD1 (6 bases). The V gene lost 5 bases and the J gene lost 0 bases, with 17 bases spanning the gap. Per germline, CDR1 SGHTA and CDR2 FQGNSA. The CDR3 extends over 18 amino acids. CDR3 residues: CASSPTGTPGSGANVLTF. CDR3 sequence (DNA): TGTGCCAGCAGCCCCACCGGGACACCGGGCTCTGGGGCCAACGTCCTGACTTTC.